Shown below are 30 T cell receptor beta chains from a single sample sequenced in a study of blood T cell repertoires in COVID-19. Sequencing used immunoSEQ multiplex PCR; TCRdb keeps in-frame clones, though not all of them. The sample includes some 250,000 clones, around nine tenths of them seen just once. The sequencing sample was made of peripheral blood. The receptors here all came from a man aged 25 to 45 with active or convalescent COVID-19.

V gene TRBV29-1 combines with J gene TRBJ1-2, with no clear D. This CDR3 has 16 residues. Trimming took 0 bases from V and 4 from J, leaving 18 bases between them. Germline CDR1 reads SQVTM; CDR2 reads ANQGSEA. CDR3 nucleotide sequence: TGCAGCGTTGAAGATCCTATACAGATTATGACCTATGGCTACACCTTC. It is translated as CSVEDPIQIMTYGYTF.

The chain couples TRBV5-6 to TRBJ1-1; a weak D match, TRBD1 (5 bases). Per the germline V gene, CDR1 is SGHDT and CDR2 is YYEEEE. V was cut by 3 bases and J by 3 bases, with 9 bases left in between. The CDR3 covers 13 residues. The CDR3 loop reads CASSSTGYTEAFF. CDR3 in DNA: TGTGCCAGCAGCTCAACAGGTTACACTGAAGCTTTCTTT.

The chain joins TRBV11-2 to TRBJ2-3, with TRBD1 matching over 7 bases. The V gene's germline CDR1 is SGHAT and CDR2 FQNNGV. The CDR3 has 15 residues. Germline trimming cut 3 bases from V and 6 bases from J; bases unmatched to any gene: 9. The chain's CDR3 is CASSLVTGFTDTQYF. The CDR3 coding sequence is TGTGCCAGCAGCTTGGTGACAGGGTTTACGGATACGCAGTATTTT.

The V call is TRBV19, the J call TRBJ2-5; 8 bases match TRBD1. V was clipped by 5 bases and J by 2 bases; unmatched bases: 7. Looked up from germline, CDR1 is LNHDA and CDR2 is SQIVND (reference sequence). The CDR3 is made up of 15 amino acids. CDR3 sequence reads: CASSGQGWGQETQYF. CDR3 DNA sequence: TGTGCCAGTAGTGGACAGGGCTGGGGTCAAGAGACCCAGTACTTC.

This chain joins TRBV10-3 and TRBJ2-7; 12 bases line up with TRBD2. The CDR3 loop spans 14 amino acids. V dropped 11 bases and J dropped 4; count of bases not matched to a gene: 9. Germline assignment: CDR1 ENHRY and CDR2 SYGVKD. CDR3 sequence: CAVATSGGSYEQYF. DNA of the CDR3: TGTGCCGTCGCGACTAGCGGGGGTTCATACGAGCAGTACTTC.

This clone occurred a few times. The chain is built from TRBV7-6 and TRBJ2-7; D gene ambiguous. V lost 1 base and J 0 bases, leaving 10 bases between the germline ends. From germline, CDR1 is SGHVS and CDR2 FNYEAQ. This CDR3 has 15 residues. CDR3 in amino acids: CASSLGGSFSYEQYF. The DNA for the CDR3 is TGTGCCAGCAGCTTAGGAGGTTCTTTCTCCTACGAGCAGTACTTC.

CDR3 protein: CASSIQETQYF. The CDR3 bases are TGTGCCAGCAGCATACAAGAGACCCAGTACTTC. This chain links TRBV11-2 with TRBJ2-5; D gene uncertain. CDR3 length: 11 residues. V lost 5 bases, J lost 2 bases, and 3 bases lay in between. Germline-derived CDR1 and CDR2 are SGHAT and FQNNGV.

The CDR3 DNA reads TGTGCCAGTAGCTACATACAGGGTAGCAATCAGCCCCAGCATTTT. Amino acids: CASSYIQGSNQPQHF. The gene calls are TRBV19 and TRBJ1-5; D perhaps matches TRBD1 (6 bases). The germline V gene encodes CDR1 LNHDA and CDR2 SQIVND (reference sequence). V was shortened by 6 bases and J by 0 bases, with 12 bases between the two germline ends. CDR3 length: 15 residues. Based on the CDR3 plus reference TRBV19 and TRBJ1-5, the full variable domain is DGGITQSPKYLFRKEGQNVTLSCEQNLNHDAMYWYRQDPGQGLRLIYYSQIVNDFQKGDIAEGYSVSREKKESFPLTVTSAQKNPTAFYLCASSYIQGSNQPQHFGDGTRLSIL.

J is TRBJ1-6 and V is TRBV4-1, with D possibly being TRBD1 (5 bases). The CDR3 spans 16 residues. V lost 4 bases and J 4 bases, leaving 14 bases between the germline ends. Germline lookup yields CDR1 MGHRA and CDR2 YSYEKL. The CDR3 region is CASSRSGGVYNSPLHF. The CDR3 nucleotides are TGCGCCAGCAGCCGGTCGGGGGGTGTTTATAATTCACCCCTCCACTTT.

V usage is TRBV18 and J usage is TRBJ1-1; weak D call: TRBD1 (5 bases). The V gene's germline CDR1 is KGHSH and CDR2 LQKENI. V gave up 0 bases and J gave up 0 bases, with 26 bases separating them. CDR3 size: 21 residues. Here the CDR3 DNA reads TGTGCCAGCTCACCACCGAGTTCAGGGATGGGTGGCCTATGGATGAACACTGAAGCTTTCTTT. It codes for CASSPPSSGMGGLWMNTEAFF.

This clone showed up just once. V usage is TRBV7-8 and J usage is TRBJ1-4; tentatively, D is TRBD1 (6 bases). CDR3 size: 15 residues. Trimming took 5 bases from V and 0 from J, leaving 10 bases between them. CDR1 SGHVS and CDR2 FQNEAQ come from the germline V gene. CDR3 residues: CASSQQGATNEKLFF. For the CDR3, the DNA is TGTGCCAGCAGCCAACAGGGAGCAACTAATGAAAAACTGTTTTTT.

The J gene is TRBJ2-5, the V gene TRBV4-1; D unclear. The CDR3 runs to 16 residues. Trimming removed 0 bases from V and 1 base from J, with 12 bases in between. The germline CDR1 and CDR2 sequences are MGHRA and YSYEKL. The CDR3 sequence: CASSQDWFLTQETQYF. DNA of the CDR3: TGCGCCAGCAGCCAAGATTGGTTCCTAACCCAAGAGACCCAGTACTTC.

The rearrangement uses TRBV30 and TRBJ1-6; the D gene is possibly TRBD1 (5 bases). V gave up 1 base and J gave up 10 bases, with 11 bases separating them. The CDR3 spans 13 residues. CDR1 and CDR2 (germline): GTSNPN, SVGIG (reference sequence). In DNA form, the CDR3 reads TGTGCCTGGAGTGCAGGGACTCCCTCACCCCTCCACTTT. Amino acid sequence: CAWSAGTPSPLHF.

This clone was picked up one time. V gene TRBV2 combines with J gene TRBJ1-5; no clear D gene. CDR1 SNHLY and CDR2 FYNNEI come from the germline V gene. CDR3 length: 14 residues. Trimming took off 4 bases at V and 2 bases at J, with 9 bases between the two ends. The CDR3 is CASSAGRGNQPQHF. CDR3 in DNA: TGTGCCAGCAGTGCCGGGAGAGGCAATCAGCCCCAGCATTTT.

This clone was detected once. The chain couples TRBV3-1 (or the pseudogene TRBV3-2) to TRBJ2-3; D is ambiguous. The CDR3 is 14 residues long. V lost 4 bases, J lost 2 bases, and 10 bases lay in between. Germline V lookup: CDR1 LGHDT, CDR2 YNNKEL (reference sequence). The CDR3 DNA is TGTGCCAGCAGCCGCGGATTCACCACAGATACGCAGTATTTT. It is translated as CASSRGFTTDTQYF.

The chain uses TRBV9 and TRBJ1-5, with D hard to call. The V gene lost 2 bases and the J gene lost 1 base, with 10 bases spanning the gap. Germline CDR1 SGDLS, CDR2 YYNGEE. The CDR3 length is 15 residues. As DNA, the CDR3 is TGTGCCAGCAGCGTTAATTTTGAGAGCAATCAGCCCCAGCATTTT. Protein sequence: CASSVNFESNQPQHF.

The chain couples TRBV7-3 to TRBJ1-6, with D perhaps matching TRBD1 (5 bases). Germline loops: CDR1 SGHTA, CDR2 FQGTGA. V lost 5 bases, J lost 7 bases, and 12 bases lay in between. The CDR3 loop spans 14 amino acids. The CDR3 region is CASSPQGGNSPLHF. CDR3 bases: TGTGCCAGCAGCCCTCAGGGTGGAAATTCACCCCTCCACTTT. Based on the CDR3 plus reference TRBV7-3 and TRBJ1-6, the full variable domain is GAGVSQTPSNKVTEKGKYVELRCDPISGHTALYWYRQSLGQGPEFLIYFQGTGAADDSGLPNDRFFAVRPEGSVSTLKIQRTERGDSAVYLCASSPQGGNSPLHFGNGTRLTVT.

The CDR3 loop reads CASSRGQGSNEQFF. CDR3 sequence (DNA): TGCGCCAGCAGCCGAGGACAGGGCTCCAATGAGCAGTTCTTC. The chain carries TRBV4-1 and TRBJ2-1; 8 nucleotides line up with TRBD1. Germline CDR1 reads MGHRA; CDR2 reads YSYEKL. J gave up 6 bases and V 4 bases, and 5 bases lay outside the gene matches. This CDR3 comprises 14 residues.

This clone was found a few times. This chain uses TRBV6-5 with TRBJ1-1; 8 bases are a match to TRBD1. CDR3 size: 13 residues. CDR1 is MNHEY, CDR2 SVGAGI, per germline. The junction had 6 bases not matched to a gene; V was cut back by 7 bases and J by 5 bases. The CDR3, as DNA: TGTGCCAGCAATCAGGGGGCGCAGACTGAAGCTTTCTTT. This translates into CASNQGAQTEAFF.

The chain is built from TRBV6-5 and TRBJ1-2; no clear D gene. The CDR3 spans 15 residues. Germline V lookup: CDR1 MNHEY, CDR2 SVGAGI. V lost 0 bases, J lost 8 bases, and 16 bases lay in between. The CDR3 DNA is TGTGCCAGCAGTTACTCGGAAAAGCTCCGCGGAGGCTACACCTTC. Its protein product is CASSYSEKLRGGYTF.

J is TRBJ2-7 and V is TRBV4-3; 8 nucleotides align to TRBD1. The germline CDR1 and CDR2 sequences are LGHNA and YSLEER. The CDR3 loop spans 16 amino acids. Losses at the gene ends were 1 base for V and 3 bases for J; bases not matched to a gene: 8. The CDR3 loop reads CASSQGRGTGLYEQYF. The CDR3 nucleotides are TGCGCCAGCAGCCAAGGGCGCGGGACAGGTCTCTACGAGCAGTACTTC.

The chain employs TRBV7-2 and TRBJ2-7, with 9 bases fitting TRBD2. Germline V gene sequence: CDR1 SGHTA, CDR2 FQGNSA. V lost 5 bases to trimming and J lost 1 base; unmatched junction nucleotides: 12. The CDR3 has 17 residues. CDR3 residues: CASSPSGRGGLSYEQYF. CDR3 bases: TGTGCCAGCAGCCCATCCGGGCGGGGGGGCCTTTCCTACGAGCAGTACTTC.

CDR3 sequence: CASSLWQGKNYGYTF. The CDR3 DNA reads as TGTGCCAGCAGCTTGTGGCAGGGGAAGAACTATGGCTACACCTTC. This chain connects TRBV5-6 to TRBJ1-2, with TRBD1 as a possible D gene (6 bases). The CDR3 sequence is 15 residues long. The germline CDR1 and CDR2 sequences are SGHDT and YYEEEE. Trimming removed 1 base from V and 2 bases from J, with 12 bases in between.

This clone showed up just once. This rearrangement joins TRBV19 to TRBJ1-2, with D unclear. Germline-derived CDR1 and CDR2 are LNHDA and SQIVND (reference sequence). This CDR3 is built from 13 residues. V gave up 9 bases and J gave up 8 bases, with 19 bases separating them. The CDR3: CASQREDLYGYTF. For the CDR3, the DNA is TGTGCCAGCCAGAGGGAAGATCTATACGGCTACACCTTC.

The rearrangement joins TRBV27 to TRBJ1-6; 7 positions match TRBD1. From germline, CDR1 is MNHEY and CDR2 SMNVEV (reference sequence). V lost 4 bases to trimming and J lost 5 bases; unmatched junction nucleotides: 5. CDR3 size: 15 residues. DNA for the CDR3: TGTGCCAGCAGTTGGACAGGAAGAAATAATTCACCCCTCCACTTT. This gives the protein CASSWTGRNNSPLHF.

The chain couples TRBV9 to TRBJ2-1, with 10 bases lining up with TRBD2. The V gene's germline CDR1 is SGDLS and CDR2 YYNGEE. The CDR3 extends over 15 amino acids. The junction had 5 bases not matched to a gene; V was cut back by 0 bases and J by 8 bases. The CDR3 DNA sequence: TGTGCCAGCAGCGTAGGTCCTAGCGGGGGAGATGAGCAGTTCTTC. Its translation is CASSVGPSGGDEQFF.

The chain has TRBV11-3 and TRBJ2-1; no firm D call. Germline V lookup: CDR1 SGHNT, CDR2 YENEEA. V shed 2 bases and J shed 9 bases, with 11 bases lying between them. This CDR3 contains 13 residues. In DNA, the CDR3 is TGTGCCAGCAGCTTACGTGCGTTCGGTGAGCAGTTCTTC. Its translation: CASSLRAFGEQFF.

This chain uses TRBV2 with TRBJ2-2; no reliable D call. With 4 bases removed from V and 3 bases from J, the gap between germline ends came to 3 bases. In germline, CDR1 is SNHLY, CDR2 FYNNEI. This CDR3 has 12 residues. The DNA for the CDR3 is TGTGCCAGCAGTGCGGACACCGGGGAGCTGTTTTTT. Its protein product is CASSADTGELFF. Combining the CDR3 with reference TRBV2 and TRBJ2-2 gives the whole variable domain EPEVTQTPSHQVTQMGQEVILRCVPISNHLYFYWYRQILGQKVEFLVSFYNNEISEKSEIFDDQFSVERPDGSNFTLKIRSTKLEDSAMYFCASSADTGELFFGEGSRLTVL.

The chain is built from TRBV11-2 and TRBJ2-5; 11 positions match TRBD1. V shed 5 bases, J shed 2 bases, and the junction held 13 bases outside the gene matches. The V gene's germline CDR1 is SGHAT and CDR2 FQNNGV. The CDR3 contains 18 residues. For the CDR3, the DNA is TGTGCCAGCAGCCAGAACGACCTGGACAGGGGGCAACAAGAGACCCAGTACTTC. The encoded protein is CASSQNDLDRGQQETQYF.

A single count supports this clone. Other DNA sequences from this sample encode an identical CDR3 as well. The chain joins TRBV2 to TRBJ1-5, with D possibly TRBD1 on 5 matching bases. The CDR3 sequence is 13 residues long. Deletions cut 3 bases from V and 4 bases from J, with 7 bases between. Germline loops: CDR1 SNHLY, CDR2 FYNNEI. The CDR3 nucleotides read TGTGCCAGCAGTGACAGGGTAAATCAGCCCCAGCATTTT. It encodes CASSDRVNQPQHF.